These T cell receptor beta chains were read from a single sample in a study of cytomegalovirus exposure and HLA in healthy donors. Generated by immunoSEQ multiplex PCR, the TCRdb table keeps only in-frame clones and is missing some. The sample has 130,000 to 150,000 clones, 88% seen once; the top ten hold around 8%. Sequenced material: PBMCs. These receptors were obtained from a woman aged 18-35 years in good health and CMV-seropositive. The CDR3 runs from the conserved cysteine through the conserved F or W. Fields, in order: V gene, clone size, D gene, J gene, CDR3 protein, CDR3 DNA. The D gene is left open where the match is weak. Some rows have no size entry. The others give once, few or many, or a class for an expanded clone.

v_call: TRBV11-2
clone_size: .
d_call: TRBD2
j_call: TRBJ2-1
cdr3_aa: CASSLDATPGGDYNEQFF
cdr3_nt: TGTGCCAGCAGCTTAGATGCTACTCCGGGAGGCGACTACAATGAGCAGTTCTTC

v_call: TRBV19
clone_size: .
d_call: .
j_call: TRBJ2-4
cdr3_aa: CASSKADIQYF
cdr3_nt: TGTGCCAGTAGTAAAGCGGATATTCAGTACTTC

v_call: TRBV9
clone_size: .
d_call: .
j_call: TRBJ1-3
cdr3_aa: CASSGGLPSSGNTIYF
cdr3_nt: TGTGCCAGCAGCGGGGGACTCCCGAGCTCTGGAAACACCATATATTTT

v_call: TRBV4-1
clone_size: few
d_call: TRBD1
j_call: TRBJ1-6
cdr3_aa: CASSIRDRDSPLHF
cdr3_nt: TGCGCCAGCAGCATCCGGGACAGGGATTCACCCCTCCACTTT

v_call: TRBV28
clone_size: .
d_call: .
j_call: TRBJ1-2
cdr3_aa: CASSLFGVPNGYTF
cdr3_nt: TGTGCCAGCAGTTTATTCGGGGTCCCCAATGGCTACACCTTC

v_call: TRBV5-1
clone_size: once
d_call: TRBD2
j_call: TRBJ2-3
cdr3_aa: CASSLGGLAGGQADTQYF
cdr3_nt: TGCGCCAGCAGCTTGGGTGGACTAGCGGGAGGACAGGCAGATACGCAGTATTTT

v_call: TRBV6-5
clone_size: .
d_call: TRBD1
j_call: TRBJ2-3
cdr3_aa: CASRGQGIDTQYF
cdr3_nt: TGTGCCAGCAGAGGACAGGGGATAGATACGCAGTATTTT

v_call: TRBV9
clone_size: .
d_call: .
j_call: TRBJ2-1
cdr3_aa: CASSVVYQGRANEQFF
cdr3_nt: TGTGCCAGCAGCGTAGTCTATCAGGGGCGGGCCAATGAGCAGTTCTTC

v_call: TRBV10-3
clone_size: .
d_call: .
j_call: TRBJ2-1
cdr3_aa: CAISESQGRDNEQFF
cdr3_nt: TGTGCCATCAGTGAGTCGCAGGGTAGGGACAATGAGCAGTTCTTC

v_call: TRBV7-4
clone_size: .
d_call: .
j_call: TRBJ2-1
cdr3_aa: CASSLRQLGLQFF
cdr3_nt: TGTGCCAGCAGCTTACGACAGCTGGGACTTCAGTTCTTC

v_call: TRBV28
clone_size: .
d_call: .
j_call: TRBJ1-3
cdr3_aa: CASTSQGRTYSGNTIYF
cdr3_nt: TGTGCCAGCACTAGTCAGGGTAGAACCTACTCTGGAAACACCATATATTTT

v_call: TRBV7-2
clone_size: .
d_call: TRBD1
j_call: TRBJ2-7
cdr3_aa: CASSGLGQPNNYEQYF
cdr3_nt: TGTGCCAGCAGCGGCCTGGGACAGCCAAATAACTACGAGCAGTACTTC

v_call: TRBV7-2
clone_size: .
d_call: TRBD2
j_call: TRBJ2-7
cdr3_aa: CASSLRAGGLQEQYF
cdr3_nt: TGTGCCAGCAGCTTACGGGCGGGAGGGCTTCAAGAGCAGTACTTC

v_call: TRBV28
clone_size: .
d_call: .
j_call: TRBJ1-1
cdr3_aa: CASGGNTEAFF
cdr3_nt: TGTGCCAGCGGAGGGAACACTGAAGCTTTCTTT

v_call: TRBV2
clone_size: .
d_call: .
j_call: TRBJ2-1
cdr3_aa: CASSPSGTYNEQFF
cdr3_nt: TGTGCCAGCAGTCCCAGCGGCACCTACAATGAGCAGTTCTTC

v_call: TRBV13
clone_size: .
d_call: TRBD1
j_call: TRBJ1-1
cdr3_aa: CASSLDPDRGPNTEAFF
cdr3_nt: TGTGCCAGCAGCTTAGACCCGGACAGGGGGCCGAACACTGAAGCTTTCTTT

v_call: TRBV11-2
clone_size: few
d_call: TRBD1
j_call: TRBJ2-7
cdr3_aa: CASSLDRMGEQYF
cdr3_nt: TGTGCCAGCAGCTTGGACAGGATGGGGGAGCAGTACTTC

v_call: TRBV7-3
clone_size: .
d_call: TRBD2
j_call: TRBJ2-5
cdr3_aa: CASSSSGGGETQYF
cdr3_nt: TGTGCCAGCAGCTCCTCGGGAGGTGGGGAGACCCAGTACTTC